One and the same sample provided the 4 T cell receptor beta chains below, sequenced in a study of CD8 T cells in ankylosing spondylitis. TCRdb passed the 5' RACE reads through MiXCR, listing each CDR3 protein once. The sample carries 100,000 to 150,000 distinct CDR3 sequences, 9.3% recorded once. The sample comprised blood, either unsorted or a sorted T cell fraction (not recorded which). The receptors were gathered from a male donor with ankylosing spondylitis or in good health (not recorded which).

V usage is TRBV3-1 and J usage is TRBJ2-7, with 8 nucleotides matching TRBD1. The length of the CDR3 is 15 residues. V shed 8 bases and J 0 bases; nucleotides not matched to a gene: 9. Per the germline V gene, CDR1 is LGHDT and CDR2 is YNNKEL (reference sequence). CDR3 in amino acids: CASCRAGTGSYEQYF. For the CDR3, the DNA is TGTGCCAGCTGCCGGGCCGGGACAGGCTCCTACGAGCAGTACTTC.

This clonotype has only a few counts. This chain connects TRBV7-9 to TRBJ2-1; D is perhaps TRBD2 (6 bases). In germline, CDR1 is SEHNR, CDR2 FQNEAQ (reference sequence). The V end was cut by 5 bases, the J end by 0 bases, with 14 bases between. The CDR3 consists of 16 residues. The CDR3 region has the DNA TGTGCCAGCAGCCGGGGGACTCAGAGCTCCTACAATGAGCAGTTCTTC. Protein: CASSRGTQSSYNEQFF.

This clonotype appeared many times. CDR3: CASSYSTGLFGGELFF. The CDR3 coding sequence is TGTGCCAGCAGTTACTCGACCGGGCTCTTTGGCGGGGAGCTGTTTTTT. The V call is TRBV6-5, the J call TRBJ2-2; D is undetermined. Deletions cut 0 bases from V and 7 bases from J, with 15 bases between. The CDR3 loop spans 16 amino acids. The germline V gene has CDR1 MNHEY and CDR2 SVGAGI.

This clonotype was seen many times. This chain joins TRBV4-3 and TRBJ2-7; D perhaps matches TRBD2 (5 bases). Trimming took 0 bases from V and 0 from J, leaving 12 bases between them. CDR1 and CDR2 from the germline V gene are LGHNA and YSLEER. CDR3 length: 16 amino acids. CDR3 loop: CASSQEARGSSYEQYF. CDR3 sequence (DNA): TGCGCCAGCAGCCAAGAGGCCCGGGGAAGCTCCTACGAGCAGTACTTC.